The 16 T cell receptor beta chains presented below share a single source sample, sequenced in a study of T cell responses to AZD1222 COVID-19 vaccine. Generated by immunoSEQ multiplex PCR, the TCRdb table keeps only in-frame clones and is missing some. The sample has about 69,000 clones, over 70% seen once; the top ten hold around an eighth. Sequencing used peripheral blood, obtained 28 days after the second AZD1222 dose. The receptors originated from an adult who received the AZD1222 COVID-19 vaccine.

The J gene is TRBJ1-1, the V gene TRBV24-1; D unclear. V lost 8 bases, J lost 0 bases, and 9 bases lay in between. The CDR3 totals 13 residues. Looked up from germline, CDR1 is KGHDR and CDR2 is SFDVKD. The CDR3 DNA is TGTGCCACCAAGGGAAACATGAACACTGAAGCTTTCTTT. It encodes CATKGNMNTEAFF.

This clone has a single count. The chain employs TRBV30 and TRBJ2-7, with a tentative D call TRBD1 (5 bases). This CDR3 is built from 13 residues. V lost 0 bases and J 0 bases, leaving 6 bases between the germline ends. CDR1 is GTSNPN and CDR2 is SVGIG in the germline V gene (reference sequence). The CDR3 reads CAWSVQGSYEQYF. The CDR3 nucleotides read TGTGCCTGGAGTGTGCAGGGCTCCTACGAGCAGTACTTC. The full variable domain, in which reference TRBV30 and TRBJ2-7 provide the parts outside the CDR3, is SQTIHQWPATLVQPVGSPLSLECTVEGTSNPNLYWYRQAAGRGLQLLFYSVGIGQISSEVPQNLSASRPQDRQFILSSKKLLLSDSGFYLCAWSVQGSYEQYFGPGTRLTVT.

This sequence joins TRBV28 and TRBJ1-1; the D is unclear. The length of the CDR3 is 11 residues. In germline, CDR1 is MDHEN, CDR2 SYDVKM. Trimming shortened V by 6 bases and J by 7 bases, and 9 bases separated the two germline ends. The CDR3, as DNA: TGTGCCAGCAGGTTTGAGGGTGAAGCTTTCTTT. It yields the protein CASRFEGEAFF.

The chain combines TRBV6-6 with TRBJ1-3, with 7 bases lining up with TRBD1. V trimming: 4 bases; J trimming: 4 bases; junction bases outside the gene matches: 4. The CDR3 sequence is 14 residues long. Germline CDR1 and CDR2: MNHNY and SVGAGI (reference sequence). CDR3 sequence: CASSSRGVGNTIYF. Written as DNA, the CDR3 is TGTGCCAGCAGTTCCAGGGGGGTCGGAAACACCATATATTTT.

This clone was counted between two and nine times. V and J are TRBV3-1 (or the pseudogene TRBV3-2) and TRBJ2-7, with TRBD1 identical over 7 bases. The J segment lost 6 bases and the V segment lost 3 bases, leaving 8 bases of the junction unmatched. The CDR3 sequence is 14 residues long. In germline, CDR1 is LGHDT, CDR2 YNNKEL (reference sequence). The CDR3 region has the DNA TGTGCCAGCAGCCAGTTAACAGGGGTGGGCGAGCAGTACTTC. Translated: CASSQLTGVGEQYF.

A few counts support this clone. V and J are TRBV5-4 and TRBJ1-1, with TRBD1 as a possible D gene (6 bases). This CDR3 spans 16 amino acids. Germline V gene sequence: CDR1 SGHNT, CDR2 YYREEE (reference sequence). The V end lost 3 bases, the J end lost 1 base, and 16 bases lay between the germline ends. The CDR3 is CASSSEQGHRNTEAFF. The CDR3 nucleotides read TGTGCCAGCAGCTCCGAACAGGGTCATAGGAACACTGAAGCTTTCTTT.

This chain links TRBV11-2 with TRBJ1-1; TRBD1 is a possible D gene (5 bases). Germline assignment: CDR1 SGHAT and CDR2 FQNNGV. The ends were cut back, 5 bases at V and 1 base at J, with 14 bases in the middle. The CDR3 covers 15 residues. This CDR3 is CASSPIRGPNTEAFF. The DNA for the CDR3 is TGTGCCAGCAGCCCTATTAGGGGTCCGAACACTGAAGCTTTCTTT.

Here the CDR3 reads CASSYGQGINSPLHF. The DNA of the CDR3 is TGTGCCAGCAGTTACGGACAGGGGATTAATTCACCCCTCCACTTT. The rearrangement uses TRBV6-5 and TRBJ1-6; 9 bases agree with TRBD1. The CDR3 totals 15 residues. Germline V gives CDR1 MNHEY, CDR2 SVGAGI. After removal of 2 bases from V and 6 bases from J, the junction contained 2 bases not matched to a gene.

J is TRBJ1-4 and V is TRBV27, with D possibly matching TRBD1 (5 bases). Germline CDR1 and CDR2: MNHEY and SMNVEV (reference sequence). This CDR3 has 17 amino acids. Deletions cut 2 bases from V and 4 bases from J, with 17 bases between. The CDR3 DNA is TGTGCCAGCAGTTTAGCCAGGGATTCCCTTCATAATGAAAAACTGTTTTTT. Translation gives CASSLARDSLHNEKLFF.

The rearrangement uses TRBV4-1 and TRBJ2-7, with a possible D match to TRBD2 (6 bases). CDR1 MGHRA and CDR2 YSYEKL come from the germline V gene. This CDR3 spans 15 amino acids. Trimming left V 1 base short and J 1 base short, with 11 bases between. CDR3 sequence: CASSQVVTSSYEQYF. Written as DNA, the CDR3 is TGCGCCAGCAGCCAAGTGGTGACTAGTTCCTACGAGCAGTACTTC.

V is TRBV18 and J is TRBJ1-1; 8 bases match TRBD1. Germline loops: CDR1 KGHSH, CDR2 LQKENI. V gave up 3 bases and J gave up 6 bases; unmatched junction bases: 9. CDR3 length equals 15 residues. The CDR3 sequence is CASSPPPDRVAEAFF. The CDR3 DNA is TGTGCCAGCTCACCTCCCCCGGACAGGGTGGCTGAAGCTTTCTTT.

The V call is TRBV10-2, the J call TRBJ1-1; D might be TRBD1 (5 bases). CDR3 size: 14 residues. V was trimmed by 10 bases and J by 3 bases, leaving 18 bases between them. Looked up from germline, CDR1 is WSHSY and CDR2 is SAAADI. In DNA form, the CDR3 reads TGCGCCACCGTCGAGGGACCTTTCTACACTGAAGCTTTCTTT. Protein sequence: CATVEGPFYTEAFF.

The gene calls are TRBV12-5 and TRBJ2-1; D not resolved. Trimming shortened V by 6 bases and J by 4 bases, and 10 bases separated the two germline ends. This CDR3 is built from 13 residues. Germline V gene lookup returns CDR1 LGHNT and CDR2 FRNRAP. CDR3 region: CASGKSEYNEQFF. DNA for the CDR3: TGTGCTAGTGGAAAAAGCGAGTACAATGAGCAGTTCTTC.

This clone has only a few counts. The J gene is TRBJ1-3, the V gene TRBV10-3; D might be TRBD1 (5 bases). V shed 10 bases and J shed 0 bases, with 19 bases lying between them. Germline-derived CDR1 and CDR2 are ENHRY and SYGVKD. The CDR3 has 16 amino acids. The CDR3 bases are TGTGCCACTAACCGGGACGGACACTTCTCTGGAAACACCATATATTTT. It specifies CATNRDGHFSGNTIYF.

V and J are TRBV20-1 and TRBJ1-5; 7 bases line up with TRBD1. Trimming cost V 3 bases and J 5 bases; bases outside gene matches: 7. CDR1 and CDR2 (germline): DFQATT, SNEGSKA (reference sequence). This CDR3 has 14 amino acids. CDR3 sequence: CSASAGTVYQPQHF. In DNA, the CDR3 is TGCAGTGCTAGTGCGGGGACAGTTTATCAGCCCCAGCATTTT.

This rearrangement joins TRBV7-6 to TRBJ1-6; D uncertain. V gave up 1 base and J gave up 0 bases, with 13 bases separating them. CDR1 and CDR2 (germline): SGHVS, FNYEAQ. The CDR3 loop spans 18 amino acids. CDR3 in DNA: TGTGCCAGCAGCTTAGTCCTACAGATACCCTCCTATAATTCACCCCTCCACTTT. Amino acid sequence: CASSLVLQIPSYNSPLHF.